This TCR beta chain comes out of a study of blood T cells in healthy people across ages. The ends were cut back, 8 bases at V and 5 bases at J, with 3 bases in the middle. Germline CDR1 is SNHLY and CDR2 is FYNNEI. The CDR3 is 10 residues long. A J-beta primer mix and a sample-barcoded 5' primer were used in a second PCR of roughly 6 to 11 cycles. Using its own MiXCR run on the 5' RACE reads, TCRdb lists one record per CDR3 protein. The repertoire has fewer than 800,000 distinct CDR3 sequences, approximately 25% of them found once; the top ten carry 8% to 10%. This clonotype was found a few times. What it binds is not known. Whole-study results and caveats: No one knew whether donors had CMV, which possibly confounded expanded clonotype changes.

The same data also went into a second study, on T cells of mothers and their children.

The TCR comes from a boy aged 5 to 17 in good health. Specimen: blood. The chain carries TRBV2 and TRBJ1-4; D remains ambiguous. CDR3 sequence (DNA): TGTGCCAGCCGGAATGAAAAACTGTTTTTT. This gives the protein CASRNEKLFF.